This T cell receptor beta chain was captured by sequencing in a study of blood T cell repertoires in COVID-19. Overall study: Both acute and convalescent COVID-19 samples were obtained from the United States, Italy and Spain. Sources were T cells, B-cell-depleted T cells, or PBMCs; the material itself was cDNA or gDNA.

Germline V lookup: CDR1 SGHAT, CDR2 FQNNGV. J gave up 8 bases and V 3 bases, and 3 bases lay outside the gene matches. This CDR3 is 12 amino acids long. Methods used by the authors: Amplification of reference gene primers was used by the study to estimate nucleated cell counts. TCRdb keeps only in-frame clones here, not all; method: immunoSEQ multiplex PCR. The DNA was the basis for D and trimming; V, J and clone size are from that table. The sample carries approximately 170,000 clones, about 88% recorded once. Sequenced input: peripheral blood. The chain carries TRBV11-2 and TRBJ2-7; 8 bases agree with TRBD1. The sequence derives from an elderly woman in a cohort sampled during active or convalescent COVID-19. DNA for the CDR3: TGTGCCAGCAGCTTTCAGGGGGCGAAGCAGTACTTC. Its protein product is CASSFQGAKQYF.